The 6 T cell receptor beta chains presented below share a single source sample, sequenced in a study of identical twins. TCRdb passed the 5' RACE reads through MiXCR, listing each CDR3 protein once. The sample yields about 340,000 distinct CDR3 sequences, 9% seen once. Material: naive T cells sorted from blood. The source is a woman aged 50 to 60 in good health.

This clonotype occurred a few times. V and J are TRBV7-9 and TRBJ2-3; D may match TRBD1 or TRBD2 (5 bases each). The CDR3 runs 16 residues. V lost 1 base, J lost 5 bases, and 16 bases lay in between. Germline CDR1 SEHNR, CDR2 FQNEAQ (reference sequence). As DNA, the CDR3 is TGTGCCAGCAGCTTAGGGGGGACCGCCGGGGAAGATACGCAGTATTTT. Protein sequence: CASSLGGTAGEDTQYF. Based on the CDR3 plus reference TRBV7-9 and TRBJ2-3, the full variable domain is DTGVSQNPRHKITKRGQNVTFRCDPISEHNRLYWYRQTLGQGPEFLTYFQNEAQLEKSRLLSDRFSAERPKGSFSTLEIQRTEQGDSAMYLCASSLGGTAGEDTQYFGPGTRLTVL.

This clonotype was recorded a few times. V is TRBV9 and J is TRBJ1-1; TRBD1 agrees at 7 bases. The CDR3 is made up of 15 amino acids. Trimming cost V 1 base and J 3 bases; bases outside gene matches: 6. Germline CDR1 and CDR2: SGDLS and YYNGEE. The CDR3 here is CASSVTRQGYTEAFF. In DNA, the CDR3 is TGTGCCAGCAGCGTAACCAGACAGGGATACACTGAAGCTTTCTTT.

Only a few counts were recorded for this clonotype. The CDR3 DNA is TGCAGTGCTAGAGATTTCGCGGGAGGCGCCGGCTCCTACAATGAGCAGTTCTTC. Translated: CSARDFAGGAGSYNEQFF. The chain links TRBV20-1 to TRBJ2-1; 8 bases map to TRBD2. Per germline, CDR1 DFQATT and CDR2 SNEGSKA (reference sequence). Germline trimming cut 0 bases from V and 0 bases from J; bases unmatched to any gene: 10. This CDR3 comprises 18 residues.

This clonotype was observed a few times. V usage is TRBV12-3 or TRBV12-4 and J usage is TRBJ2-1; D unclear. Deletions cut 4 bases from V and 6 bases from J, with 10 bases between. This CDR3 has 13 amino acids. The CDR3: CASSSFSANEQFF. In nucleotides, the CDR3 is TGTGCCAGCAGTTCGTTCAGCGCCAATGAGCAGTTCTTC.

This clonotype was found many times. V is TRBV29-1 and J is TRBJ2-3; tentatively, D is TRBD1 (7 bases). The CDR3 is 15 residues long. Germline V gene data show CDR1 as SQVTM and CDR2 as ANQGSEA. V lost 3 bases to trimming and J lost 0 bases, with 13 bases between them. The CDR3 nucleotides are TGCAGCGTTGAGGGGCGGGACAGCAGCACAGATACGCAGTATTTT. It specifies CSVEGRDSSTDTQYF.

This chain links TRBV2 with TRBJ1-3, with 11 bases fitting TRBD1. Unmatched junction bases numbered 9, after V lost 6 bases and J lost 5 bases. Germline CDR1 is SNHLY and CDR2 is FYNNEI. The CDR3 length is 16 residues. The CDR3 reads CASSDRTGGSRNTIYF. Written as DNA, the CDR3 is TGTGCCAGCAGCGACCGGACAGGGGGCTCCCGAAACACCATATATTTT.